These T cell receptor beta chains were read from a single sample in a study of shared clonotypes between healthy human individuals. Sequenced by immunoSEQ multiplex PCR; TCRdb stores in-frame clones only, minus some. The table lists roughly 2.5 million clones, more than 80% of them singletons, with about 0.13% in the top ten. The sample taken for sequencing was naive CD4+ T cells sorted from blood. These receptors all come from a man aged 18 to 30 in good health. Each CDR3 is given with its conserved first and last residue. D genes are given only for firm matches. The listing skips clone size in some rows; elsewhere it reads once, few, many or a size class.

j_gene: TRBJ2-2
abundance: NA
v_gene: TRBV27
d_gene: TRBD1
CDR3aa: CASSLKGTGGLTGELFF
CDR3nt: TGTGCCAGCAGTTTAAAGGGGACAGGGGGCCTTACCGGGGAGCTGTTTTTT

j_gene: TRBJ2-1
abundance: NA
v_gene: TRBV5-6
d_gene: NA
CDR3aa: CASSFQGRNEQFF
CDR3nt: TGTGCCAGCAGCTTCCAGGGGAGGAATGAGCAGTTCTTC

j_gene: TRBJ2-1
abundance: NA
v_gene: TRBV7-9
d_gene: TRBD2
CDR3aa: CASSSGLAGVNEQFF
CDR3nt: TGTGCCAGCAGCTCTGGACTAGCGGGGGTTAATGAGCAGTTCTTC

j_gene: TRBJ2-3
abundance: NA
v_gene: TRBV18
d_gene: NA
CDR3aa: CASSRGRGAPDTQYF
CDR3nt: TGTGCCAGCTCACGGGGTCGCGGGGCCCCAGATACGCAGTATTTT

j_gene: TRBJ2-5
abundance: NA
v_gene: TRBV5-1
d_gene: NA
CDR3aa: CASTLRGGETQYF
CDR3nt: TGCGCCAGCACCCTCAGGGGAGGAGAGACCCAGTACTTC

j_gene: TRBJ1-2
abundance: NA
v_gene: TRBV4-3
d_gene: NA
CDR3aa: CASSHADRMGYTF
CDR3nt: TGCGCCAGCAGCCATGCGGACAGAATGGGCTACACCTTC

j_gene: TRBJ2-7
abundance: NA
v_gene: TRBV6-1
d_gene: NA
CDR3aa: CASRLFYEQYF
CDR3nt: TGTGCCAGCAGGCTTTTTTACGAGCAGTACTTC

j_gene: TRBJ2-2
abundance: once
v_gene: TRBV27
d_gene: NA
CDR3aa: CASSPLVGNTGELFF
CDR3nt: TGTGCCAGCAGTCCACTGGTCGGGAACACCGGGGAGCTGTTTTTT

j_gene: TRBJ2-2
abundance: NA
v_gene: TRBV6-1
d_gene: NA
CDR3aa: CASSPLTGELFF
CDR3nt: TGTGCCAGCAGTCCCCTGACCGGGGAGCTGTTTTTT

j_gene: TRBJ1-2
abundance: NA
v_gene: TRBV14
d_gene: NA
CDR3aa: CASSQGTSYNYGYTF
CDR3nt: TGTGCCAGCAGCCAAGGGACTTCTTATAACTATGGCTACACCTTC

j_gene: TRBJ2-7
abundance: NA
v_gene: TRBV6-4
d_gene: TRBD1
CDR3aa: CASRKEGQGAFEQYF
CDR3nt: TGTGCCAGCAGGAAGGAGGGACAGGGGGCATTCGAGCAGTACTTC

j_gene: TRBJ2-7
abundance: NA
v_gene: TRBV29-1
d_gene: NA
CDR3aa: CSVARDNYEQYF
CDR3nt: TGCAGCGTTGCACGGGATAACTACGAGCAGTACTTC

j_gene: TRBJ2-5
abundance: NA
v_gene: TRBV29-1
d_gene: TRBD2
CDR3aa: CSVPTSGGAGETQYF
CDR3nt: TGCAGCGTTCCGACTAGCGGGGGGGCCGGGGAGACCCAGTACTTC

j_gene: TRBJ2-1
abundance: NA
v_gene: TRBV7-3
d_gene: TRBD1
CDR3aa: CASSLSGDRVNEQFF
CDR3nt: TGTGCCAGCAGCTTATCGGGGGACAGGGTCAATGAGCAGTTCTTC

j_gene: TRBJ1-4
abundance: NA
v_gene: TRBV5-4
d_gene: TRBD1
CDR3aa: CASSLTQTGNEKLFF
CDR3nt: TGTGCCAGCAGCTTAACCCAGACAGGGAATGAAAAACTGTTTTTT

j_gene: TRBJ2-1
abundance: NA
v_gene: TRBV2
d_gene: TRBD1
CDR3aa: CAGGQGSLYNEQFF
CDR3nt: TGTGCCGGGGGACAGGGCTCCCTCTACAATGAGCAGTTCTTC

j_gene: TRBJ2-7
abundance: NA
v_gene: TRBV6-1
d_gene: NA
CDR3aa: CASRVSGDINEQYF
CDR3nt: TGTGCCAGCAGAGTATCAGGGGACATAAACGAGCAGTACTTC

j_gene: TRBJ1-4
abundance: NA
v_gene: TRBV10-3
d_gene: NA
CDR3aa: CASSHRVPEKLFF
CDR3nt: TGTGCCAGTTCTCACAGGGTCCCGGAAAAACTGTTTTTT

j_gene: TRBJ1-5
abundance: once
v_gene: TRBV25-1
d_gene: TRBD1
CDR3aa: CASRGTGDNQPQHF
CDR3nt: TGTGCCAGCAGAGGGACAGGCGACAATCAGCCCCAGCATTTT

j_gene: TRBJ2-3
abundance: NA
v_gene: TRBV10-3
d_gene: NA
CDR3aa: CAIRESGGVADTQYF
CDR3nt: TGTGCCATCAGAGAATCTGGGGGAGTCGCAGATACGCAGTATTTT

j_gene: TRBJ2-3
abundance: once
v_gene: TRBV10-3
d_gene: TRBD2
CDR3aa: CAIRTSGYDTQYF
CDR3nt: TGTGCCATCCGGACTAGCGGTTATGATACGCAGTATTTT

j_gene: TRBJ2-3
abundance: NA
v_gene: TRBV5-4
d_gene: NA
CDR3aa: CASSLAPGQNTDTQYF
CDR3nt: TGTGCCAGCAGCTTGGCCCCTGGACAGAACACAGATACGCAGTATTTT

j_gene: TRBJ1-6
abundance: once
v_gene: TRBV28
d_gene: NA
CDR3aa: CASSFKEGIQGSPLHF
CDR3nt: TGTGCCAGCAGTTTTAAGGAGGGTATCCAGGGTTCACCCCTCCACTTT

j_gene: TRBJ1-1
abundance: NA
v_gene: TRBV29-1
d_gene: NA
CDR3aa: CSVRTGRRNTEAFF
CDR3nt: TGCAGCGTGAGAACAGGGAGACGAAACACTGAAGCTTTCTTT

j_gene: TRBJ2-5
abundance: NA
v_gene: TRBV11-1
d_gene: TRBD2
CDR3aa: CASSLGLVAGGDQETQYF
CDR3nt: TGTGCCAGCAGCTTGGGTCTGGTTGCCGGGGGGGACCAAGAGACCCAGTACTTC

j_gene: TRBJ2-1
abundance: NA
v_gene: TRBV11-2
d_gene: NA
CDR3aa: CASSLERGREQFF
CDR3nt: TGTGCCAGCAGCTTAGAACGGGGTCGGGAGCAGTTCTTC

j_gene: TRBJ1-5
abundance: NA
v_gene: TRBV6-6
d_gene: NA
CDR3aa: CASIAGPSNQPQHF
CDR3nt: TGTGCCAGCATAGCAGGGCCTTCCAATCAGCCCCAGCATTTT

j_gene: TRBJ2-6
abundance: NA
v_gene: TRBV5-6
d_gene: NA
CDR3aa: CASSLGFGGTGANVLTF
CDR3nt: TGTGCCAGCAGCTTGGGGTTTGGAGGCACCGGGGCCAACGTCCTGACTTTC

j_gene: TRBJ1-2
abundance: NA
v_gene: TRBV19
d_gene: NA
CDR3aa: CASSIVTERYGYTF
CDR3nt: TGTGCCAGTAGTATAGTAACGGAACGCTATGGCTACACCTTC

j_gene: TRBJ1-6
abundance: NA
v_gene: TRBV6-8
d_gene: NA
CDR3aa: CASSSMSRVVNSPLHF
CDR3nt: TGTGCCAGCAGTTCTATGTCCAGGGTGGTTAATTCACCCCTCCACTTT

j_gene: TRBJ2-7
abundance: NA
v_gene: TRBV5-1
d_gene: TRBD1
CDR3aa: CASTTLPGQEYEQYF
CDR3nt: TGCGCCAGCACCACACTACCGGGACAGGAATACGAGCAGTACTTC

j_gene: TRBJ2-7
abundance: NA
v_gene: TRBV25-1
d_gene: NA
CDR3aa: CASSATGDQQYF
CDR3nt: TGTGCCAGCAGTGCTACGGGGGACCAGCAGTACTTC

j_gene: TRBJ2-7
abundance: NA
v_gene: TRBV7-2
d_gene: TRBD1
CDR3aa: CASSKDRGRYEQYF
CDR3nt: TGTGCCAGCAGCAAGGACAGGGGGCGTTACGAGCAGTACTTC

j_gene: TRBJ2-1
abundance: NA
v_gene: TRBV15
d_gene: TRBD1
CDR3aa: CATSRIRGFLGEQFF
CDR3nt: TGTGCCACCAGCAGGATCAGGGGGTTCTTGGGTGAGCAGTTCTTC

j_gene: TRBJ2-5
abundance: few
v_gene: TRBV4-3
d_gene: NA
CDR3aa: CASSQDPPPRAGSYETQYF
CDR3nt: TGCGCCAGCAGCCAAGATCCCCCTCCCCGGGCAGGGAGTTACGAGACCCAGTACTTC

j_gene: TRBJ2-3
abundance: once
v_gene: TRBV10-3
d_gene: TRBD2
CDR3aa: CAISDGGGNSDTQYF
CDR3nt: TGTGCCATCAGCGATGGGGGGGGAAATTCAGATACGCAGTATTTT